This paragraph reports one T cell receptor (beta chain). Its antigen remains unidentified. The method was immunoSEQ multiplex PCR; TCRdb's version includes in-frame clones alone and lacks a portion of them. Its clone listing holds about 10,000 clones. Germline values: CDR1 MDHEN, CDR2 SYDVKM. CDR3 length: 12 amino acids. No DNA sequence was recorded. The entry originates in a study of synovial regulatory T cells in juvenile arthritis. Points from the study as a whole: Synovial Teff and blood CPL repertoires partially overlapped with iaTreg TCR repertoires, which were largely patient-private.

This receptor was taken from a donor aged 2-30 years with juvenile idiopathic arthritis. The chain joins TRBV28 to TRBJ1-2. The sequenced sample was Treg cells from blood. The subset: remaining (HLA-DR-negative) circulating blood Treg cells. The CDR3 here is CAAKTGGYGYTF.